Listed below are T cell receptor beta chains from one sample, sequenced in a study of shared clonotypes between healthy human individuals. The assay was immunoSEQ multiplex PCR, and TCRdb's table has in-frame clones only and misses some. The profile shows 400,000 to 600,000 clones, about 85% of them singletons. Specimen: PBMCs. These receptors were taken from a woman in her thirties or forties in good health. Some clones in this sample may be carry-over from other donors' samples. The conserved cysteine and the conserved F or W are not part of the CDR3 here.

J gene: TRBJ2-1
V gene: TRBV2
CDR3 protein: ASTISSYNEQF

J gene: TRBJ2-2
V gene: TRBV7-2
CDR3 protein: ASSLVPPGELF

J gene: TRBJ2-5
V gene: TRBV28
CDR3 protein: ASSYSGTIY

J gene: TRBJ1-5
V gene: TRBV5-1
CDR3 protein: ASSEEGNQPQH

J gene: TRBJ2-5
V gene: TRBV27
CDR3 protein: ASSLSTGPQETQY

J gene: TRBJ1-5
V gene: TRBV6-6
CDR3 protein: ASTGGNQPQH

J gene: TRBJ2-6
V gene: TRBV5-1
CDR3 protein: ASSTSGANVLT

J gene: TRBJ1-5
V gene: TRBV28
CDR3 protein: ASSPLDRNSNQPQH

J gene: TRBJ1-2
V gene: TRBV23-1
CDR3 protein: ASPPRGPGQVTEYT

J gene: TRBJ2-2
V gene: TRBV2
CDR3 protein: ATSGVSNTGELF

J gene: TRBJ2-3
V gene: TRBV4-1
CDR3 protein: ASSHPKREGPADTQY

J gene: TRBJ2-5
V gene: TRBV7-8
CDR3 protein: ASSAGLAEQETQY

J gene: TRBJ1-1
V gene: TRBV6-6
CDR3 protein: ASSLQGKVTEAF

J gene: TRBJ1-2
V gene: TRBV2
CDR3 protein: ASTGEPGTAIYGYT

J gene: TRBJ1-2
V gene: TRBV19
CDR3 protein: ASSASRGNYGYT

J gene: TRBJ1-1
V gene: TRBV30
CDR3 protein: AWSPLPNTEAF

J gene: TRBJ2-3
V gene: TRBV9
CDR3 protein: ASSSDRLAGNADTQY

J gene: TRBJ2-7
V gene: TRBV7-2
CDR3 protein: ASSRLGVLASEQY

J gene: TRBJ2-2
V gene: TRBV27
CDR3 protein: ASSLWTNTGELF

J gene: TRBJ2-5
V gene: TRBV9
CDR3 protein: ASSTRQGALETQY

J gene: TRBJ2-7
V gene: TRBV7-9
CDR3 protein: ASSLVSTGGDEQY

J gene: TRBJ2-7
V gene: TRBV9
CDR3 protein: ASSARGGRADEQY

J gene: TRBJ1-4
V gene: TRBV27
CDR3 protein: ASSPPGEKLF

J gene: TRBJ2-3
V gene: TRBV5-4
CDR3 protein: ASSQTGGTDTQY

J gene: TRBJ2-7
V gene: TRBV5-1
CDR3 protein: ASSPGTWVYEQY

J gene: TRBJ1-1
V gene: TRBV19
CDR3 protein: ASSIQGWNTEAF

J gene: TRBJ1-4
V gene: TRBV6-7
CDR3 protein: ASSREGRNEKLF

J gene: TRBJ1-1
V gene: TRBV28
CDR3 protein: ASLQQNTEAF

J gene: TRBJ2-7
V gene: TRBV23-1
CDR3 protein: ASSPSLLRVPYEQY

J gene: TRBJ2-2
V gene: TRBV10-3
CDR3 protein: AIRPWSRTGELF

J gene: TRBJ2-2
V gene: TRBV28
CDR3 protein: ASRIGGRETGELF

J gene: TRBJ1-2
V gene: TRBV2
CDR3 protein: ASSQDRAGYGYT

J gene: TRBJ1-2
V gene: TRBV11-2
CDR3 protein: ASRDYRGLYYGYT

J gene: TRBJ1-5
V gene: TRBV19
CDR3 protein: ASRGMDRVGQPQH

J gene: TRBJ1-4
V gene: TRBV7-6
CDR3 protein: ASKVGETNEKLF

J gene: TRBJ2-3
V gene: TRBV10-3
CDR3 protein: AISPSSGRPDTQY

J gene: TRBJ1-6
V gene: TRBV30
CDR3 protein: AWRETGGNSPLH

J gene: TRBJ1-2
V gene: TRBV6-6
CDR3 protein: ASRDTANYGYT

J gene: TRBJ2-7
V gene: TRBV28
CDR3 protein: ASSPSGQGATYEQY

J gene: TRBJ2-7
V gene: TRBV30
CDR3 protein: ASGQVRYEQY

J gene: TRBJ2-1
V gene: TRBV29-1
CDR3 protein: SAGTSGNNYNEQF

J gene: TRBJ2-2
V gene: TRBV6-4
CDR3 protein: ASSDSGHTGELF

J gene: TRBJ1-5
V gene: TRBV7-2
CDR3 protein: ASSPDIRQPQH

J gene: TRBJ2-2
V gene: TRBV29-1
CDR3 protein: SGRGAGELF

J gene: TRBJ2-1
V gene: TRBV19
CDR3 protein: ASSISGLAGYNEQF

J gene: TRBJ2-7
V gene: TRBV9
CDR3 protein: ASSALGAYEQY

J gene: TRBJ2-5
V gene: TRBV6-6
CDR3 protein: ASSYGSETQY

J gene: TRBJ2-1
V gene: TRBV27
CDR3 protein: ASSYLAELNEQF

J gene: TRBJ2-1
V gene: TRBV7-2
CDR3 protein: ASSPRTQPHEQF

J gene: TRBJ2-1
V gene: TRBV4-2
CDR3 protein: ASSPELAGSYNEQF

J gene: TRBJ2-7
V gene: TRBV7-6
CDR3 protein: ASSLMAVSSYEQY

J gene: TRBJ1-4
V gene: TRBV29-1
CDR3 protein: SVTGRNEKLF

J gene: TRBJ1-4
V gene: TRBV27
CDR3 protein: ASSLGTGQIDEKLF

J gene: TRBJ1-2
V gene: TRBV11-2
CDR3 protein: ASSSPGRTPGVVGYT

J gene: TRBJ1-3
V gene: TRBV30
CDR3 protein: AGQTPNSGNTIY

J gene: TRBJ1-3
V gene: TRBV28
CDR3 protein: ASRTTGAFSGNTIY